These 13 T cell receptor beta chains were sequenced from one sample in a study of blood T cell repertoires in COVID-19 (dated by TCRdb to 2020 to 2021). The library was built by means of the immunoSEQ multiplex PCR assay. TCRdb mirrors the immuneACCESS table, restricted to in-frame sequences. Some clones are absent from its copies; in checked studies, under half trace to an unresolved V gene, and the reason for the others is unknown. Recorded for this sample are approximately 270,000 clones; roughly nine tenths of them occurred a single time. The biggest ten clones account for 0.95% to 1.5% of the sample. The sequenced material came from PBMCs or T cells enriched from blood (not recorded which). The receptors shown here come from a human donor in a cohort exposed to, infected with or recovered from COVID-19 (not recorded which). The donor label of this sample is uncertain.

The V call is TRBV4-1, the J call TRBJ1-1; 8 bases are shared with TRBD1. With 6 bases clipped from V and 0 bases from J, the junction kept 15 bases outside the gene matches. This CDR3 has 18 residues. Germline CDR1 MGHRA, CDR2 YSYEKL. CDR3 bases: TGCGCCAGCAGGGGGTCCAGGGGGCGGAAAACCCTGAACACTGAAGCTTTCTTT. Translating it yields CASRGSRGRKTLNTEAFF.

Only a few counts were recorded for this clone. The chain recombines TRBV11-3 with TRBJ2-7; TRBD1 is a possible D gene (5 bases). Between the trimmed V and J ends, which lost 4 bases and 6 bases, there was a span of 16 bases. This CDR3 has 14 amino acids. Germline V gives CDR1 SGHNT, CDR2 YENEEA. CDR3 sequence (DNA): TGTGCCAGCAGCTCCGGTCTTATTGGGGCCGAGCAGTACTTC. Protein sequence: CASSSGLIGAEQYF.

On this clone itself: The same CDR3 also results from other DNA sequences found in this sample. The rearrangement links TRBV11-2 to TRBJ1-1, with 8 bases aligning to TRBD1. Looked up from germline, CDR1 is SGHAT and CDR2 is FQNNGV. V lost 6 bases and J lost 3; bases outside the gene matches: 3. The length of the CDR3 is 13 residues. CDR3: CASSLDRDTEAFF. The CDR3 DNA reads as TGTGCCAGCAGTCTGGACAGGGACACTGAAGCTTTCTTT.

The chain couples TRBV18 to TRBJ1-2; D perhaps matches TRBD1 (5 bases). This CDR3 comprises 16 residues. Between the trimmed V and J ends, which lost 2 bases and 3 bases, there was a span of 16 bases. From germline, CDR1 is KGHSH and CDR2 LQKENI. The CDR3 DNA reads TGTGCCAGCTCACCAAATGGGGCCGTGGGTGACTATGGCTACACCTTC. Its translation: CASSPNGAVGDYGYTF.

This clone appeared a single time. J is TRBJ1-1 and V is TRBV14; 8 nucleotides line up with TRBD1. Germline-derived CDR1 and CDR2 are SGHDN and FVKESK. V trimming: 4 bases; J trimming: 1 base; junction bases outside the gene matches: 5. The CDR3 covers 15 residues. The CDR3 is CASSPTTGANTEAFF. CDR3 DNA sequence: TGTGCCAGCAGCCCGACGACAGGGGCGAACACTGAAGCTTTCTTT.

The chain joins TRBV10-3 to TRBJ1-1; perhaps TRBD1 as D (6 bases). CDR1 is ENHRY and CDR2 is SYGVKD in the germline V gene. The germline V and J ends were trimmed by 6 bases and 0 bases, with 11 bases remaining between them. The CDR3 length is 14 residues. The CDR3 sequence is CAIRLGQLNTEAFF. For the CDR3, the DNA is TGTGCCATCAGGTTAGGACAGTTGAACACTGAAGCTTTCTTT.

The chain recombines TRBV6-5 with TRBJ2-7; 11 bases are a match to TRBD1. This CDR3 contains 15 residues. The V gene end was trimmed by 1 base and the J gene end by 5 bases; junction bases not matched to a gene: 4. Germline V gene data show CDR1 as MNHEY and CDR2 as SVGAGI. CDR3 sequence reads: CASSYLGQGDNEQYF. The CDR3 coding sequence is TGTGCCAGCAGTTACTTGGGACAGGGGGACAACGAGCAGTACTTC.

J is TRBJ2-3 and V is TRBV3-1 (or the pseudogene TRBV3-2); the D gene is possibly TRBD2 (5 bases). Germline V gene data show CDR1 as LGHDT and CDR2 as YNNKEL (reference sequence). The CDR3 loop spans 14 amino acids. V lost 2 bases, J lost 4 bases, and 10 bases lay in between. The CDR3 loop reads CASSQHGVPDTQYF. CDR3 nucleotides: TGTGCCAGCAGCCAACACGGGGTACCAGATACGCAGTATTTT.

The V gene is TRBV7-2, the J gene TRBJ1-4; D not certain. The germline V gene has CDR1 SGHTA and CDR2 FQGNSA. CDR3 length: 17 amino acids. V gave up 0 bases and J gave up 3 bases, with 14 bases separating them. The CDR3 DNA sequence: TGTGCCAGCAGCTTAGCCCCAATTGGAGCGTCTAATGAAAAACTGTTTTTT. It codes for CASSLAPIGASNEKLFF.

Worth noting for this clone: A much more abundant neighbour one base away suggests this may be a read error. This sequence joins TRBV3-1 (or the pseudogene TRBV3-2) and TRBJ1-1; no clear D. V was trimmed by 3 bases and J by 5 bases, leaving 4 bases between them. CDR1 LGHDT and CDR2 YNNKEL come from the germline V gene (reference sequence). CDR3 size: 11 residues. CDR3 DNA sequence: TGTGCCAGCAGCCACGGGACTGAAGCTTTCTTT. Amino acids: CASSHGTEAFF.

The chain links TRBV5-1 to TRBJ1-3; 12 positions match TRBD1. With V trimmed by 3 bases and J by 4 bases, 5 bases remained unmatched. The CDR3 is 16 residues long. Germline V gives CDR1 SGHRS, CDR2 YFSETQ. The CDR3 DNA reads as TGCGCCAGCAGCTGGGGACAGGGGGCGAGAGGAAACACCATATATTTT. It codes for CASSWGQGARGNTIYF.

The rearrangement joins TRBV18 to TRBJ2-2; 7 bases line up with TRBD1. The germline V gene has CDR1 KGHSH and CDR2 LQKENI. Losses at the gene ends were 6 bases for V and 0 bases for J; bases not matched to a gene: 19. This CDR3 contains 20 residues. The CDR3 sequence is CASSPRTRDRSTANTGELFF. The CDR3 DNA is TGTGCCAGCTCCCCAAGGACCCGGGACAGATCGACCGCGAACACCGGGGAGCTGTTTTTT.

CDR3 protein: CASSLRENTEAFF. The CDR3 nucleotides are TGTGCCAGCAGTTTGAGGGAGAACACTGAAGCTTTCTTT. The chain joins TRBV27 to TRBJ1-1; the D is unclear. The V end was cut by 3 bases, the J end by 1 base, with 6 bases between. CDR1 is MNHEY and CDR2 is SMNVEV in the germline V gene (reference sequence). This CDR3 comprises 13 residues.